Described below is a single T cell receptor beta chain sequence and its context. Its antigen is currently unknown. Germline V gives CDR1 SQVTM, CDR2 ANQGSEA. Trimming pared 2 bases from V and 1 base from J, leaving 11 bases between. The CDR3 runs 14 residues. Sequenced by immunoSEQ multiplex PCR; TCRdb stores in-frame clones only, minus some. This sample has roughly 60,000 clones, with 84% found just once. Time point described: week 11, during vaccination. Vaccination comprised doses that each held 300 ug of mutant IDH1 20-mer peptide, plus topical imiquimod. The data were taken from a study of a mutant IDH1 vaccine in newly diagnosed glioma. Study details: Patients received eight vaccinations in weeks 1, 3, 5, 7, 11, 15, 19, 23. Most had both radiotherapy and temozolomide beforehand; others had only one. Study results and limitations: Among top peripheral T cell clonotypes, changes seemed unrelated to pseudoprogression.

This chain uses TRBV29-1 with TRBJ1-1; D is unresolved. The receptor was derived from a man younger than 40 with glioma. The sequencing used PBMCs, collected from a glioma patient whose treatment included an IDH1 peptide vaccine. CDR3 protein: CSVESKVRNTEAFF. The CDR3 bases are TGCAGCGTTGAATCGAAGGTTAGGAACACTGAAGCTTTCTTT.